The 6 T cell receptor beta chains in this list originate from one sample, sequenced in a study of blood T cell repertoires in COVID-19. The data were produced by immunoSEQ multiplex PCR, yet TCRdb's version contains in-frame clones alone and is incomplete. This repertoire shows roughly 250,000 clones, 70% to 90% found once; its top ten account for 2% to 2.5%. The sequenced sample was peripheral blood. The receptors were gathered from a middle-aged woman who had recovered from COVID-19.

The CDR3, as DNA: TGTGCCAGTAGTATAGACCCCGCGACACCCCAGGGGCCCCAGCATTTT. Protein: CASSIDPATPQGPQHF. The chain carries TRBV19 and TRBJ1-5; possibly TRBD1 for D (5 bases). The CDR3 loop spans 16 amino acids. V gave up 0 bases and J gave up 9 bases, with 18 bases separating them. Per germline, CDR1 LNHDA and CDR2 SQIVND (reference sequence).

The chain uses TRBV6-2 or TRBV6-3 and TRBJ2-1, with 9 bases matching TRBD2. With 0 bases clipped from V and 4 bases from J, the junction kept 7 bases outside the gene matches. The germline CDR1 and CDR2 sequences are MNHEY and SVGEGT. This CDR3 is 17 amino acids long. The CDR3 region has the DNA TGTGCCAGCAGTTACTCTCCTCCTAGCGGGGTATACAATGAGCAGTTCTTC. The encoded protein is CASSYSPPSGVYNEQFF.

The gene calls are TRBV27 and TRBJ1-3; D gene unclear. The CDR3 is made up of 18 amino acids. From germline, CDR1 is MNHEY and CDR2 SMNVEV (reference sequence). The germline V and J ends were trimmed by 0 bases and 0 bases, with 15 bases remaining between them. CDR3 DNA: TGTGCCAGCAGTTTATCGTACCCCGGAGGCCACTCTGGAAACACCATATATTTT. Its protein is CASSLSYPGGHSGNTIYF.

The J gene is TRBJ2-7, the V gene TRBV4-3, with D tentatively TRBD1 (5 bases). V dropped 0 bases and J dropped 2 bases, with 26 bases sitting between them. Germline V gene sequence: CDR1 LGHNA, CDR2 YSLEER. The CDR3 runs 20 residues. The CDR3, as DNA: TGCGCCAGCAGCCAAGATCTAGGGGATTGGTCTGTTAGGCAAACCTACGAGCAGTACTTC. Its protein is CASSQDLGDWSVRQTYEQYF.

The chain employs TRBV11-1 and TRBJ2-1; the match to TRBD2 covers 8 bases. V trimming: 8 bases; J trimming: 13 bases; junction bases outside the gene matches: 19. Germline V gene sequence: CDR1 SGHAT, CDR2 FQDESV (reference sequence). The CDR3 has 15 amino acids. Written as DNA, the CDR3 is TGTGCCAGCGCGATTGTTAGAGCGGGGGCCCCCAATCAGTTCTTC. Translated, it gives CASAIVRAGAPNQFF.

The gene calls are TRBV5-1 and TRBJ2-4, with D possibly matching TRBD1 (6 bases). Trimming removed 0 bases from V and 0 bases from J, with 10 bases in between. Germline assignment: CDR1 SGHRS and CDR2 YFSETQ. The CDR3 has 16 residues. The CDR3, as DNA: TGCGCCAGCAGCTTGGTGGACAGTTTAGCCAAAAACATTCAGTACTTC. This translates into CASSLVDSLAKNIQYF.